Below are 22 T cell receptor beta chains sequenced from a single sample in a study of blood T cell repertoires in COVID-19. Sequenced by immunoSEQ multiplex PCR; TCRdb stores in-frame clones only, minus some. Among approximately 310,000 clones listed, roughly 84% were seen once. The sequenced material came from peripheral blood. These receptors came from a man in his fifties with active or convalescent COVID-19.

The chain joins TRBV28 to TRBJ2-3; 8 bases match TRBD1. The CDR3 consists of 15 residues. V dropped 6 bases and J dropped 1; count of bases not matched to a gene: 6. The germline gives CDR1 MDHEN, CDR2 SYDVKM. The CDR3 nucleotides read TGTGCCAGCAGCCTCGCGGGACAGGGCACAGATACGCAGTATTTT. Translated: CASSLAGQGTDTQYF.

This chain connects TRBV7-6 to TRBJ2-1; D unclear. With 4 bases removed from V and 6 bases from J, the gap between germline ends came to 4 bases. Germline loops: CDR1 SGHVS, CDR2 FNYEAQ. This CDR3 contains 11 residues. CDR3 amino acids: CASSWPNEQFF. CDR3 bases: TGTGCCAGCAGCTGGCCCAATGAGCAGTTCTTC.

This clone was seen a single time. J is TRBJ2-1 and V is TRBV6-1; D ambiguous. The V gene lost 0 bases and the J gene lost 3 bases, with 9 bases spanning the gap. CDR1 and CDR2 from the germline V gene are MNHNS and SASEGT. This CDR3 contains 15 residues. CDR3 region: CASSEAMTNYNEQFF. The CDR3 region has the DNA TGTGCCAGCAGTGAAGCGATGACAAACTACAATGAGCAGTTCTTC.

For this clone: At one end the junction does not follow the germline gene, possibly because of a read error. This rearrangement joins TRBV7-2 to TRBJ2-3; 11 bases map to TRBD2. CDR1 is SGHTA, CDR2 FQGNSA, per germline. The CDR3 has 14 amino acids. The CDR3 coding sequence is TGTGCGAGCAAGACTAGCGGGGCCTCAGATACGCAGTATTTT. Protein sequence: CASKTSGASDTQYF.

This clone was detected once. The CDR3 coding sequence is TGTGCCAGCACCGACAGAGCAGGGAACACTGAAGCTTTCTTT. Protein product: CASTDRAGNTEAFF. The gene calls are TRBV2 and TRBJ1-1; TRBD1 might be the D (5 bases). The CDR3 is 14 amino acids. Trimming cost V 7 bases and J 1 base, with 13 bases left between them. CDR1 and CDR2 from the germline V gene are SNHLY and FYNNEI.

CDR3 amino acids: CASSRTAENEKLFF. CDR3 sequence (DNA): TGTGCCAGCAGCCGGACAGCGGAAAATGAAAAACTGTTTTTT. The rearrangement joins TRBV5-4 to TRBJ1-4, with a weak D call TRBD1 (6 bases). The CDR3 covers 14 residues. V was shortened by 4 bases and J by 5 bases, with 12 bases between the two germline ends. Germline V gene data show CDR1 as SGHNT and CDR2 as YYREEE (reference sequence).

This clone was seen a handful of times. The genes are TRBV6-2 or TRBV6-3 and TRBJ1-2; 7 bases agree with TRBD1. J gave up 4 bases and V 5 bases, and 7 bases lay outside the gene matches. The CDR3 sequence is 14 residues long. CDR1 and CDR2 from the germline V gene are MNHEY and SVGEGT. The CDR3 region is CASSLGGAGYGYTF. The CDR3 nucleotides are TGTGCCAGCAGTCTAGGGGGCGCTGGCTATGGCTACACCTTC.

This chain's CDR3 is CASRISQGGETQYF. CDR3 coding DNA: TGTGCCAGCAGAATCTCACAAGGAGGAGAGACCCAGTACTTC. The chain uses TRBV6-5 and TRBJ2-5; tentative D call: TRBD2 (5 bases). The CDR3 has 14 amino acids. CDR1 is MNHEY, CDR2 SVGAGI, per germline. Deletions cut 6 bases from V and 4 bases from J, with 15 bases between.

The chain uses TRBV3-1 (or the pseudogene TRBV3-2) and TRBJ2-7; D is undetermined. Between the trimmed V and J ends, which lost 1 base and 4 bases, there was a span of 20 bases. The CDR3 has 17 amino acids. CDR1 LGHDT and CDR2 YNNKEL come from the germline V gene (reference sequence). The DNA for the CDR3 is TGTGCCAGCAGCCAAGGCACCGTCCGGTGGAGAGTTTACGAGCAGTACTTC. Protein product: CASSQGTVRWRVYEQYF.

This clone was counted once. The genes are TRBV9 and TRBJ1-6, with D perhaps TRBD1 (5 bases). The V and J ends lost 9 bases and 7 bases respectively, with 20 bases between them. Germline CDR1 reads SGDLS; CDR2 reads YYNGEE. The CDR3 runs to 15 residues. CDR3 in amino acids: CAIEIKGPGNSPLHF. CDR3 nucleotides: TGTGCCATCGAAATTAAGGGGCCTGGGAATTCACCCCTCCACTTT.

CDR3 protein: CASSLGTGYTDTQYF. CDR3 coding DNA: TGTGCCAGCAGCTTAGGAACCGGGTACACAGATACGCAGTATTTT. The chain joins TRBV13 to TRBJ2-3; no clear D. The CDR3 covers 15 residues. The germline V gene encodes CDR1 PRHDT and CDR2 FYEKMQ (reference sequence). Trimming shortened V by 0 bases and J by 2 bases, and 9 bases separated the two germline ends. Full variable domain (outside the CDR3, taken from reference TRBV13 and TRBJ2-3): AAGVIQSPRHLIKEKRETATLKCYPIPRHDTVYWYQQGPGQDPQFLISFYEKMQSDKGSIPDRFSAQQFSDYHSELNMSSLELGDSALYFCASSLGTGYTDTQYFGPGTRLTVL.

This chain links TRBV9 with TRBJ2-2; D is perhaps TRBD1 (5 bases). Germline V gene sequence: CDR1 SGDLS, CDR2 YYNGEE. The ends were cut back, 0 bases at V and 1 base at J, with 7 bases in the middle. CDR3 size: 15 residues. The CDR3 protein is CASSVVRGNTGELFF. The CDR3 region has the DNA TGTGCCAGCAGCGTAGTTAGGGGGAACACCGGGGAGCTGTTTTTT.

Note on this clone: Other DNA sequences in this sample translate to the same CDR3. This chain joins TRBV5-1 and TRBJ2-5, with 11 bases fitting TRBD2. With V trimmed by 1 base and J by 3 bases, 2 bases remained unmatched. This CDR3 has 15 amino acids. From germline, CDR1 is SGHRS and CDR2 YFSETQ. CDR3 bases: TGCGCCAGCAGCTTGTTTAGCGGGAGGGAAGAGACCCAGTACTTC. It specifies CASSLFSGREETQYF.

The gene calls are TRBV11-1 and TRBJ1-6, with 9 nucleotides matching TRBD1. This CDR3 region has 15 residues. The germline V gene has CDR1 SGHAT and CDR2 FQDESV (reference sequence). The trim removed 4 bases at V and 10 bases at J, leaving 8 bases unmatched. This chain's CDR3 is CASSSDRGSRSPLHF. The CDR3 DNA is TGTGCCAGCAGCTCGGACAGGGGAAGTCGATCACCCCTCCACTTT.

The rearrangement links TRBV19 to TRBJ2-1; possibly TRBD2 for D (6 bases). This CDR3 comprises 17 residues. The V end was cut by 7 bases, the J end by 7 bases, with 26 bases between. The germline V gene has CDR1 LNHDA and CDR2 SQIVND (reference sequence). The CDR3 DNA follows: TGTGCCAGTAAACAGCTACATTTAATCGCGGGGAAAAATGAGCAGTTCTTC. Its translation: CASKQLHLIAGKNEQFF.

The chain joins TRBV19 to TRBJ1-2, with 7 bases identical to TRBD1. The CDR3 spans 15 residues. V dropped 5 bases and J dropped 4; count of bases not matched to a gene: 10. Germline values: CDR1 LNHDA, CDR2 SQIVND (reference sequence). CDR3 DNA sequence: TGTGCCAGTAGTCGAGGGGGCTCCATGGTCTATGGCTACACCTTC. It yields the protein CASSRGGSMVYGYTF.

Remarks on this clone: The sample has other DNA sequences that encode this CDR3 too. The chain links TRBV28 to TRBJ1-1, with D perhaps matching TRBD1 (5 bases). V gave up 5 bases and J gave up 3 bases, with 7 bases separating them. The CDR3 extends over 12 amino acids. From germline, CDR1 is MDHEN and CDR2 SYDVKM. CDR3 sequence reads: CASSLQDTEAFF. The CDR3 DNA reads as TGTGCCAGCAGTCTACAGGACACTGAAGCTTTCTTT.

CDR3 in amino acids: CASSQTIAGGPFEQYF. CDR3 DNA sequence: TGCGCCAGCAGCCAAACAATAGCGGGAGGGCCATTCGAGCAGTACTTC. The J gene is TRBJ2-7, the V gene TRBV4-1; 11 bases match TRBD2. The CDR3 totals 16 residues. The germline V gene has CDR1 MGHRA and CDR2 YSYEKL. The V gene end was trimmed by 2 bases and the J gene end by 6 bases; junction bases not matched to a gene: 9.

The chain is built from TRBV15 and TRBJ2-7; 12 bases line up with TRBD1. This CDR3 region has 16 residues. Germline trimming cut 5 bases from V and 5 bases from J; bases unmatched to any gene: 10. Germline loops: CDR1 LNHNV, CDR2 YYDKDF (reference sequence). CDR3 DNA: TGTGCCACCAGCCAAGGGTCGGGGACAGGGGGCCACGAGCAGTACTTC. Translation: CATSQGSGTGGHEQYF.

V is TRBV2 and J is TRBJ1-1; 10 bases match TRBD1. Germline-derived CDR1 and CDR2 are SNHLY and FYNNEI. The CDR3 is 14 amino acids. V gave up 6 bases and J gave up 4 bases; unmatched junction bases: 5. In nucleotides, the CDR3 is TGTGCCAGCAGGCCGACAGGGGGCCGCACTGAAGCTTTCTTT. Protein: CASRPTGGRTEAFF.

J is TRBJ2-2 and V is TRBV20-1; no definite D call. Germline V gene lookup returns CDR1 DFQATT and CDR2 SNEGSKA (reference sequence). V lost 3 bases and J 1 base, leaving 6 bases between the germline ends. CDR3 length equals 13 residues. The CDR3 DNA reads as TGCAGTGCTAGTACCAGGAACACCGGGGAGCTGTTTTTT. The encoded protein is CSASTRNTGELFF.

This clone has a single count. The CDR3 here is CASSASTGQKLFF. CDR3 in DNA: TGTGCCAGCAGTGCCTCGACAGGGCAAAAACTGTTTTTT. The chain combines TRBV25-1 with TRBJ1-4; 7 bases are a match to TRBD1. V dropped 4 bases and J dropped 9; count of bases not matched to a gene: 5. This CDR3 is 13 amino acids long. Germline CDR1 and CDR2: MGHDK and SYGVNS.